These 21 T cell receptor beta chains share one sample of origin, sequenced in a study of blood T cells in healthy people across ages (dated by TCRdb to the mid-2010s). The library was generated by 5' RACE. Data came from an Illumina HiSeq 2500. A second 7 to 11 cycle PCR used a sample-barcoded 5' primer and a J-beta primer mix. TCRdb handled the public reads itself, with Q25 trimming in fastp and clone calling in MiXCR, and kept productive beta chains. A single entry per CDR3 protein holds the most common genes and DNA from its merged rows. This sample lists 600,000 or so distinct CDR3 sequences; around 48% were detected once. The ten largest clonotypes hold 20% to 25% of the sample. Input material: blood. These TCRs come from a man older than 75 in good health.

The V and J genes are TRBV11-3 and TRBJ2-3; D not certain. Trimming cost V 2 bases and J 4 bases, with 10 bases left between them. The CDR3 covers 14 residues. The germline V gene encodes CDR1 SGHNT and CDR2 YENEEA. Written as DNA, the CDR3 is TGTGCCAGCAGCTTATCGACCCTCCCAGATACGCAGTATTTT. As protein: CASSLSTLPDTQYF. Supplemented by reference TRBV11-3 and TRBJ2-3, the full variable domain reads EAGVVQSPRYKIIEKKQPVAFWCNPISGHNTLYWYLQNLGQGPELLIRYENEEAVDDSQLPKDRFSAERLKGVDSTLKIQPAELGDSAVYLCASSLSTLPDTQYFGPGTRLTVL.

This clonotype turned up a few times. The CDR3 sequence is CASSYPSTSGANVLTF. The DNA of the CDR3 is TGTGCCAGCAGTTACCCATCAACCTCTGGGGCCAACGTCCTGACTTTC. The chain carries TRBV6-5 and TRBJ2-6; D call uncertain. Per germline, CDR1 MNHEY and CDR2 SVGAGI. The CDR3 length is 16 residues. Trimming stripped 2 bases from V and 0 bases from J, with 8 bases between.

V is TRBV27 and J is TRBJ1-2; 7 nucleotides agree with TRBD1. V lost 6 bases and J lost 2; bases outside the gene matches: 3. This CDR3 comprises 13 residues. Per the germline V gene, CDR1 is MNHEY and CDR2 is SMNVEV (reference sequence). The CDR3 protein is CASRMTGNYGYTF. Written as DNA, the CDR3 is TGTGCCAGCAGAATGACAGGGAACTATGGCTACACCTTC.

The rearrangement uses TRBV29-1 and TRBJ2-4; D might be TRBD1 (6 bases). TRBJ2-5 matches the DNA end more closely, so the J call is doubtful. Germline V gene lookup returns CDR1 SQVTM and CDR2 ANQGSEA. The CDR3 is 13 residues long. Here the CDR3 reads CSVEVGRGETQYF. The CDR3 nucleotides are TGCAGCGTTGAAGTTGGCAGGGGAGAGACCCAGTACTTC.

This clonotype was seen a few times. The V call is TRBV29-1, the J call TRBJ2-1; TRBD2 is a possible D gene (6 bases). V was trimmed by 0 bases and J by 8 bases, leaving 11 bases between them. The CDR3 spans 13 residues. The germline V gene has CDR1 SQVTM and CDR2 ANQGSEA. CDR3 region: CSVEEGTSDEQFF. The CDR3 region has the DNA TGCAGCGTTGAAGAGGGGACTTCGGATGAGCAGTTCTTC.

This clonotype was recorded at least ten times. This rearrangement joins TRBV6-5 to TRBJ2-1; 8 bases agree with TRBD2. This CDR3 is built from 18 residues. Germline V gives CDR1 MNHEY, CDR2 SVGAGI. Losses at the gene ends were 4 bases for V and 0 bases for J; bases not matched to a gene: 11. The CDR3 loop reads CASSFQGSGILSYNEQFF. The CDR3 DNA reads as TGTGCCAGCAGTTTCCAAGGTAGCGGGATCCTCTCCTACAATGAGCAGTTCTTC.

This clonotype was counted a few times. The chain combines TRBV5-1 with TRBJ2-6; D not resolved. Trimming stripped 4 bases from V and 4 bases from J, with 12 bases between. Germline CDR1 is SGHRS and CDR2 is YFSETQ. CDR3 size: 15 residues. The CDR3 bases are TGCGCCAGCAGCCCGGTGGGTGCAGGGGCCAACGTCCTGACTTTC. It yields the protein CASSPVGAGANVLTF.

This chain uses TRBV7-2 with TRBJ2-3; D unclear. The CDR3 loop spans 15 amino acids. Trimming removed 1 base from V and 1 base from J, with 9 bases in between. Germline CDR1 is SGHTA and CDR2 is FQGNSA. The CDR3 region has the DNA TGTGCCAGCAGCTTAGACCTCTTAGGCACAGATACGCAGTATTTT. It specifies CASSLDLLGTDTQYF.

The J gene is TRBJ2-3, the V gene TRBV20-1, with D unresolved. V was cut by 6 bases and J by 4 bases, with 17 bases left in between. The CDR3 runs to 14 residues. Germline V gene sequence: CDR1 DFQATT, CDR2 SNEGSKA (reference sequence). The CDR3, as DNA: TGCAGTGCCAACTACTCCCCGCACCCAGATACGCAGTATTTT. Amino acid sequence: CSANYSPHPDTQYF.

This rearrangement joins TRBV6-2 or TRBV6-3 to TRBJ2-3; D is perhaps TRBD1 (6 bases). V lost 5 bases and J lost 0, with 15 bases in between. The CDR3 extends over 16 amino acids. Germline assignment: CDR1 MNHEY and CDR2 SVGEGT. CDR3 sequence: CASSGTHSPSTDTQYF. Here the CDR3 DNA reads TGTGCCAGCAGTGGGACACATTCACCTAGCACAGATACGCAGTATTTT.

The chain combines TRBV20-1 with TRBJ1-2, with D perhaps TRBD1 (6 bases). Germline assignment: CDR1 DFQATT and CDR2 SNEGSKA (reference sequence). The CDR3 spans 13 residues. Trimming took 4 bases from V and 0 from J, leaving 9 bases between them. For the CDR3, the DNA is TGCAGTGCTAAAAGGGGGGCTAACTATGGCTACACCTTC. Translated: CSAKRGANYGYTF.

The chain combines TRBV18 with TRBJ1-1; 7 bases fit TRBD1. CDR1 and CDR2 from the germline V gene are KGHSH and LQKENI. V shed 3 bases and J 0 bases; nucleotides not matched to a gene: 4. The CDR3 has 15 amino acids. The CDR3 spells CASSPGDRVNTEAFF. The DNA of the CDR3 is TGTGCCAGCTCACCGGGGGACAGAGTGAACACTGAAGCTTTCTTT.

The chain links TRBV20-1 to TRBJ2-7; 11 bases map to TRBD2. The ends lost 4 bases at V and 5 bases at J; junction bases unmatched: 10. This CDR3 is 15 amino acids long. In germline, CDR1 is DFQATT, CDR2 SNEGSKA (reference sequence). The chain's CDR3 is CSAINSGRAYDEQYF. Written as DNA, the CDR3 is TGCAGTGCTATAAATAGCGGGAGGGCCTACGACGAGCAGTACTTC.

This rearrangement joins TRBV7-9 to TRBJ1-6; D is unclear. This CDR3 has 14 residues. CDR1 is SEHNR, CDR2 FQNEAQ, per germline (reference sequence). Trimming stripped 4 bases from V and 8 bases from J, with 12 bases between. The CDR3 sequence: CASSSEVRYSPLHF. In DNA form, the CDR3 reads TGTGCCAGCAGCTCGGAGGTCCGTTATTCACCCCTCCACTTT.

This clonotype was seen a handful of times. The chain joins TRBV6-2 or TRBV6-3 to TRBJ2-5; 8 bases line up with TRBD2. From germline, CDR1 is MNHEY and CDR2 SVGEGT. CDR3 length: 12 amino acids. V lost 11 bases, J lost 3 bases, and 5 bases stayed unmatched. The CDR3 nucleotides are TGTGCCGGACTGACTAGCGAAGAGACCCAGTACTTC. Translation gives CAGLTSEETQYF.

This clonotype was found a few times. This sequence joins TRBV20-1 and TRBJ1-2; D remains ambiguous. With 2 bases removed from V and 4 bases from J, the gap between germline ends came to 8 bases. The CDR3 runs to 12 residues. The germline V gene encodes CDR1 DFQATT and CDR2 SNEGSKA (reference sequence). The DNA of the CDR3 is TGCAGTGCTAGATCCCCTCCCTATGGCTACACCTTC. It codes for CSARSPPYGYTF.

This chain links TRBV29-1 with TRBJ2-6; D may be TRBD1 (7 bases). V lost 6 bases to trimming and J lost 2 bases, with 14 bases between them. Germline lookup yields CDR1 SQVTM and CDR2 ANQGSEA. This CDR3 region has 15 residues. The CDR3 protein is CSVSTGTAGANVLTF. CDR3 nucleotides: TGCAGCGTCTCGACAGGGACTGCTGGGGCCAACGTCCTGACTTTC.

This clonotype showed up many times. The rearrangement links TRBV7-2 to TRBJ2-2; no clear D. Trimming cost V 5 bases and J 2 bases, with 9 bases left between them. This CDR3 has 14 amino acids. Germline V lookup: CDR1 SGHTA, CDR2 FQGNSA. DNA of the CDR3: TGTGCCAGCAGCGGAACCTATAACACCGGGGAGCTGTTTTTT. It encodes CASSGTYNTGELFF.

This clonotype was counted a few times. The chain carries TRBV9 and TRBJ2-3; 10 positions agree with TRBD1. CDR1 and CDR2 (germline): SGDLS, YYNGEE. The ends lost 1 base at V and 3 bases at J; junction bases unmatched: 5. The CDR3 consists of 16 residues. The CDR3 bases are TGTGCCAGCAGCGTAACGCCGGGACAGGGGACAGATACGCAGTATTTT. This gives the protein CASSVTPGQGTDTQYF.

CDR3 loop: CAISGGQASPLHF. In DNA, the CDR3 is TGTGCCATCAGTGGGGGCCAAGCTTCACCCCTCCACTTT. The V call is TRBV10-3, the J call TRBJ1-6; tentative D call: TRBD1 (5 bases). The CDR3 consists of 13 residues. The germline gives CDR1 ENHRY, CDR2 SYGVKD. V dropped 4 bases and J dropped 9 bases, with 10 bases sitting between them.

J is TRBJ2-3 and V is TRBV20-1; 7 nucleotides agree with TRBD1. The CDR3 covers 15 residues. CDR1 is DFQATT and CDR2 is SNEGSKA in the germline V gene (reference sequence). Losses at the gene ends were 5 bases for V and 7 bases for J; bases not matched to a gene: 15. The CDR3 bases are TGCAGTGCTTACGAGGGGGCGCGAGGGGCCCATACGCAGTATTTT. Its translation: CSAYEGARGAHTQYF.